What follows are 4 T cell receptor beta chains derived from one specimen sequenced in a study of T-cell reconstitution after alpha-beta-depleted transplantation in children. A library of TCRbeta sequences, prepared with unique molecular identifiers, was generated. One entry per CDR3 protein, called by TCRdb with MiXCR from the PCR reads. The sample has hundreds of thousands of distinct CDR3 sequences; around a sixth are singletons. Specimen: PBMCs from the stem cell graft donor, collected from the stem cell graft. These receptors all come from a human donor who donated a stem cell graft to a child with acute myeloid leukemia.

This clonotype occurred a few times. CDR3: CASSFSRTRNILTEAFF. The CDR3 DNA follows: TGTGCCAGCAGCTTTTCCCGGACACGGAACATTTTGACTGAAGCTTTCTTT. The chain carries TRBV9 and TRBJ1-1; a possible D gene is TRBD1 (5 bases). Germline CDR1 is SGDLS and CDR2 is YYNGEE. V was clipped by 4 bases and J by 5 bases, with 24 bases between them. This CDR3 comprises 17 residues.

J is TRBJ2-1 and V is TRBV7-9; a possible D gene is TRBD1 (6 bases). V lost 8 bases and J 7 bases, leaving 15 bases between the germline ends. The CDR3 is made up of 13 amino acids. CDR1 is SEHNR, CDR2 FQNEAQ, per germline (reference sequence). The CDR3 nucleotides read TGTGCCAGCTCCCGAGACAGGCGTAATGAGCAGTTCTTC. It codes for CASSRDRRNEQFF.

This clonotype has a handful of counts. The chain couples TRBV7-9 to TRBJ1-1, with D possibly being TRBD1 (6 bases). CDR3 length: 15 residues. Germline loops: CDR1 SEHNR, CDR2 FQNEAQ (reference sequence). Trimming removed 0 bases from V and 6 bases from J, with 14 bases in between. The CDR3 nucleotides are TGTGCCAGCAGCTTAGCGAGAGACAGGAGGGCTGAAGCTTTCTTT. It specifies CASSLARDRRAEAFF.

The chain combines TRBV9 with TRBJ2-3; 10 nucleotides match TRBD1. CDR3 length equals 16 residues. The germline V gene has CDR1 SGDLS and CDR2 YYNGEE. V was clipped by 2 bases and J by 3 bases; unmatched bases: 6. The CDR3 reads CASSVPRTGGTDTQYF. CDR3 DNA: TGTGCCAGCAGCGTCCCTCGGACAGGGGGTACAGATACGCAGTATTTT.